The 9 T cell receptor gamma chains below were found in one sample sequenced in a study of Vδ1+ human thymocytes. RNA was extracted from the cells and then reverse transcribed. The CDR3 regions were amplified by multiplex PCR from V-gene primers to a constant-region primer. TCRdb reprocessed the multiplex PCR reads using CATT. The sample holds tens of thousands of gamma-chain clones, 20% seen once. Study results and caveats: In the thymus, TRG and TRD repertoires looked highly polyclonal with Gaussian CDR3 lengths.

Their target antigens are unknown. The material sequenced was Vdelta1+ gamma-delta thymocytes from the thymus. Subset: FACS-sorted CD3+ TCRalphabeta- TCRVdelta1+ TCRVdelta2- thymocytes. All receptors come from a girl under three years old who had congenital heart surgery.

This clone has only a few counts. This same CDR3 is encoded by further DNA sequences in the sample. The gene calls are TRGV2 and TRGJP2. The V and J ends lost 0 bases and 2 bases, in that order; junction bases with no gene match: 6. Germline loops: CDR1 EGSNGY, CDR2 YDSYNSKV. The CDR3 is made up of 16 amino acids. CDR3: CATWDGPVSSDWIKTF. Written as DNA, the CDR3 is TGTGCCACCTGGGACGGGCCGGTAAGTAGTGATTGGATCAAGACGTTT.

About this clone: Other DNA sequences in this sample translate to the same CDR3. The rearrangement links TRGV5 to TRGJ1 or TRGJ2. With V trimmed by 3 bases and J by 7 bases, 6 bases remained unmatched. Germline CDR1 and CDR2: VINAFY and YDVSNSKD. There are 12 residues in the CDR3. CDR3 sequence: CATWDRRYKKLF. The DNA of the CDR3 is TGTGCCACCTGGGACCGAAGGTATAAGAAACTCTTT.

The chain uses TRGV8 and TRGJ1 or TRGJ2. Germline assignment: CDR1 VENAVY and CDR2 YDSYNSRV. With V trimmed by 2 bases and J by 3 bases, 7 bases remained unmatched. The CDR3 has 14 amino acids. DNA for the CDR3: TGTGCCACCTGGGATACCGTTCTTTATTATAAGAAACTCTTT. It is translated as CATWDTVLYYKKLF.

In this sample, this clone turned up a few times. This same CDR3 is encoded by further DNA sequences in the sample. V usage is TRGV9 and J usage is TRGJ1 or TRGJ2. There are 14 residues in the CDR3. Trimming cost V 0 bases and J 3 bases; bases outside gene matches: 5. Germline CDR1 reads GITISATS; CDR2 reads ISYDGTV (reference sequence). The CDR3 sequence: CALWEVQIYYKKLF. CDR3 sequence (DNA): TGTGCCTTGTGGGAGGTGCAAATTTATTATAAGAAACTCTTT.

This clone showed up just a few times. The chain employs TRGV8 and TRGJ1 or TRGJ2. V gave up 10 bases and J gave up 11 bases; unmatched junction bases: 26. The CDR3 runs 15 residues. In germline, CDR1 is VENAVY, CDR2 YDSYNSRV. The CDR3 sequence is CATGLSTLGGYEKLF. CDR3 bases: TGTGCCACGGGATTATCGACTCTTGGGGGCTATGAGAAACTCTTT.

This clone was recorded a few times. A much more abundant neighbour one base away suggests this may be a read error. Different DNA sequences within this sample yield the same CDR3. This chain joins TRGV9 and TRGJ1 or TRGJ2. Germline V gene sequence: CDR1 GITISATS, CDR2 ISYDGTV (reference sequence). The length of the CDR3 is 13 residues. V lost 2 bases to trimming and J lost 1 base; unmatched junction nucleotides: 2. The CDR3 region is CALWEANYYKKLF. The DNA of the CDR3 is TGTGCCTTGTGGGAGGCTAATTATTATAAGAAACTCTTT.

This clone was seen more than once but under ten times. The chain joins TRGV2 to TRGJ1 or TRGJ2. V shed 0 bases, J shed 3 bases, and the junction held 8 bases outside the gene matches. The CDR3 covers 15 residues. Germline-derived CDR1 and CDR2 are EGSNGY and YDSYNSKV. As DNA, the CDR3 is TGTGCCACCTGGGACGGGCCGGGGACTTATTATAAGAAACTCTTT. This encodes CATWDGPGTYYKKLF.

By share, this clone counts as medium-sized. The same CDR3 can be traced to other DNA sequences in this sample. The V and J genes are TRGV9 and TRGJ1 or TRGJ2. V shed 0 bases and J 7 bases; nucleotides not matched to a gene: 3. The CDR3 spans 12 residues. CDR1 GITISATS and CDR2 ISYDGTV come from the germline V gene (reference sequence). CDR3 protein: CALWEVQYKKLF. The CDR3 DNA sequence: TGTGCCTTGTGGGAGGTGCAATATAAGAAACTCTTT.

Comments on this clone: Given a much more abundant clone one base away, this may be a read error. Other DNA variants within this sample encode the same CDR3. The chain is built from TRGV4 and TRGJ1 or TRGJ2. The germline CDR1 and CDR2 sequences are EGSTGY and YDSYTSSV. V was pared by 0 bases and J by 5 bases, with 4 bases of the junction left unmatched. The CDR3 loop spans 13 amino acids. CDR3 residues: CATWDGRHYKKLF. CDR3 coding DNA: TGTGCCACCTGGGATGGGCGTCATTATAAGAAACTCTTT.